This TCR beta chain was sequenced in a study of T-cell memory formation after mild COVID-19 (dated by TCRdb to the early 2020s). About the full investigation: TCR sequence clusters from the two donors were found to be largely donor specific. In a couple of donors, T-cell clones that expanded and contracted after mild COVID-19 were followed by sequencing TCRalpha and TCRbeta repertoires longitudinally. Two young, previously healthy adult volunteers, one female and one male, were included in the cohort.

This clonotype was seen more than once but under ten times. The target of this receptor is not known. Qualities for individual bases were not recorded, and no much larger clone is one base off. V is reduced by 1 base and J by 5 bases, leaving a spacing of 14 bases between them. Sequences DFQATT (CDR1) and SNEGSKA (CDR2) are obtained from the germline V gene (reference sequence). The CDR3 starts with the cysteine, ends with the phenylalanine, and has 14 residues. Only the CDR3 portion is preserved as DNA: 42 bases, with reading frame beginning at the first base. Sequenced on an Illumina NovaSeq 6000. TCRalpha and TCRbeta cDNA libraries were built by 5'RACE with constant-segment primers, adding sample barcodes and unique molecular identifiers. RNA was extracted from every sample with Trizol reagent. Libraries were amplified in two PCR steps, with a second sample barcode and Illumina TruSeq adapters added in the second step. The libraries were sequenced on an Illumina NovaSeq using 2 x 150 bp paired-end reads. In the authors' own workflow: Reads were demultiplexed and collapsed into UMI-guided consensus sequences with migec v1.2.7. Using mixcr v2.1.11, the UMI consensuses were aligned to TRA and TRB V and J templates and assembled into clonotypes. A clonotype was counted as expanded or contracted only when both edgeR and NoisET called the clonotype significant, with the noise models trained on biological replicates. For edgeR calls, a false discovery rate-adjusted p below 0.01 and a log2 fold-change threshold of 1 were applied. As an exploratory analysis of dynamics, max-normalized trajectories of the 1000 most abundant clonotypes were examined with PCA combined with hierarchical clustering. Each responding clone was given a CD4 or CD8 phenotype based on the CD4+ and CD8+ repertoires, which had been sequenced separately. The public reads were reanalyzed by TCRdb: fastp trimming at Q25, MiXCR alignment, in-frame beta chains only. Rows with a matching CDR3 protein are joined into one entry that keeps the most common DNA and genes. The V and J calls and clone size are TCRdb's, not the authors'. The sample contains approximately 260,000 distinct CDR3 sequences, around 15% of them found a single time. The top ten constitute roughly 22% of the sample.

Results and caveats for the whole study, not just this receptor: Contracting CD4+ clones were located mainly in the CM and EM memory subsets, whereas CD8+ clones were found to be enriched in EMRA. Balanced CD4/CD8 phenotypes were observed for clones contracting from day 15 to 85, whereas a bias towards CD4+ was observed for a second wave of clones expanding from day 15 to 37. The study covered only a couple of mild cases, and larger cohorts including severe cases with pre-infection samples were considered necessary. SARS-CoV-2 specificity of the second-wave clones peaking on day 37 was not confirmed. Some responding clones were detected in pre-infection memory, suggesting pre-existing cross-reactive memory T cells joined the SARS-CoV-2 response.

Ficoll-Paque density gradient centrifugation was the method used to isolate PBMCs. This TCR was sampled from a young man who had mild COVID-19 (a few samples of this study predate the infection). The sample titles of this study are shuffled in the database, so cell type and time point are left out; the donor was told from shared clones. Rearrangement joined TRBV20-1 to TRBJ1-2; the D gene is not confidently resolved. The sample taken for sequencing was PBMCs or a T cell subset sorted from them (not recorded which). The CDR3 reads as follows: CSARAFQETYGYTF. The bases are TGCAGTGCTAGAGCCTTTCAGGAGACATATGGCTACACCTTC.